Listed below are T cell receptor beta chains from one sample, sequenced in a study of beta chain features in type 1 diabetes. Assay: immunoSEQ multiplex PCR; the TCRdb copy retains only in-frame clones and omits some. Of 550,000 to 850,000 clones detected, around an eighth appear once; the ten largest clones hold 0.022%. The sequencing sample was made of naive CD4+ T cells from blood. Receptors were obtained from a man younger than 30 with type 1 diabetes. CDR3s include the opening cysteine and the closing phenylalanine or tryptophan. D genes are given only for firm matches. Size is stated for part of the rows, as once, few or many counts, or as a class when the clone is expanded.

>TRBJ1-2|TRBV19|-|-
CASRQGASNYGYTF
TGTGCCAGTAGACAGGGCGCGTCTAACTATGGCTACACCTTC
>TRBJ2-7|TRBV5-1|-|few
CASSPGDPYEQYF
TGCGCCAGCAGCCCGGGAGACCCCTACGAGCAGTACTTC
>TRBJ1-4|TRBV7-9|-|-
CASSSKQDLRGEKLFF
TGTGCCAGCAGCTCTAAACAGGACCTAAGAGGTGAAAAACTGTTTTTT
>TRBJ2-7|TRBV27|TRBD2|few
CASSSRLAGGQQNF
TGTGCCAGCAGTTCCCGACTAGCGGGGGGCCAGCAAAACTTC
>TRBJ2-7|TRBV19|-|few
CASSIARSYEQYF
TGTGCCAGTAGTATAGCCAGGTCCTACGAGCAGTACTTC
>TRBJ2-1|TRBV14|-|-
CASSQFSGLGSYNEQFF
TGTGCCAGCAGCCAATTCAGCGGACTTGGATCCTACAATGAGCAGTTCTTC
>TRBJ1-2|TRBV30|-|-
CAWMRRGPESGYTF
TGTGCCTGGATGAGGAGGGGCCCCGAGAGTGGCTACACCTTC
>TRBJ1-1|TRBV5-1|TRBD1|-
CASHFGTGGAEAFF
TGCGCCAGCCACTTCGGGACAGGGGGCGCCGAAGCTTTCTTT
>TRBJ1-1|TRBV29-1|TRBD1|-
CSALTGIAEAFF
TGCAGCGCCTTGACAGGGATCGCTGAAGCTTTCTTT
>TRBJ1-2|TRBV6-5|TRBD1|few
CASSPQTGSDGYTF
TGTGCCAGCAGCCCCCAGACAGGGTCGGATGGCTACACCTTC
>TRBJ1-5|TRBV2|-|few
CASSGYGVQNNQPQHF
TGTGCCAGCAGTGGGTACGGAGTCCAAAACAATCAGCCCCAGCATTTT
>TRBJ2-1|TRBV7-9|TRBD1|-
CASSRLRQGTFYEQFF
TGTGCCAGCAGCCGATTACGACAGGGTACTTTTTATGAGCAGTTCTTC
>TRBJ2-2|TRBV6-5|-|-
CASSYSTGSVTGELFF
TGTGCCAGCAGTTACTCGACGGGTTCGGTCACCGGGGAGCTGTTTTTT
>TRBJ1-6|TRBV5-1|-|-
CASSLYRDSPLHF
TGCGCCAGCAGCTTGTACAGGGATTCACCCCTCCACTTT
>TRBJ2-5|TRBV10-3|TRBD1|-
CAISIGTGLQETQYF
TGTGCCATCTCGATCGGGACAGGACTCCAAGAGACCCAGTACTTC
>TRBJ2-3|TRBV28|-|few
CASSLGDTQYF
TGTGCCAGCAGTTTAGGCGATACGCAGTATTTT
>TRBJ2-7|TRBV10-3|TRBD2|-
CAIKFSGGPSYEQYF
TGTGCCATCAAGTTTAGCGGGGGGCCTTCCTACGAGCAGTACTTC
>TRBJ1-1|TRBV7-9|-|few
CASSQAGVNTEAFF
TGTGCCAGCAGCCAGGCAGGGGTGAACACTGAAGCTTTCTTT
>TRBJ1-1|TRBV6-5|-|-
CASSPPPNTEAFF
TGTGCCAGCAGCCCACCCCCTAACACTGAAGCTTTCTTT
>TRBJ2-3|TRBV15|TRBD1|-
CATSRGDRGIVYTQYF
TGTGCCACCAGCAGAGGGGACAGGGGAATTGTATATACGCAGTATTTT
>TRBJ1-1|TRBV29-1|TRBD1|-
CSVMGQGDTEAFF
TGCAGCGTAATGGGACAGGGGGACACTGAAGCTTTCTTT
>TRBJ2-3|TRBV9|TRBD1|-
CASSVDRVADTQYF
TGTGCCAGCAGCGTCGACAGGGTCGCAGATACGCAGTATTTT
>TRBJ1-6|TRBV2|TRBD1|few
CASIFRGQENSPLHF
TGTGCCAGCATATTTCGGGGACAGGAGAATTCACCCCTCCACTTT
>TRBJ2-1|TRBV5-1|TRBD2|-
CASSQGLAGDEQFF
TGCGCCAGCAGCCAGGGACTAGCGGGCGATGAGCAGTTCTTC
>TRBJ2-1|TRBV6-5|TRBD1|-
CASRITGDSYNEQFF
TGTGCCAGCAGGATAACAGGGGACTCCTACAATGAGCAGTTCTTC
>TRBJ2-7|TRBV30|-|few
CASTGSFLGEQYF
TGTGCCTCCACAGGGTCCTTTCTCGGGGAGCAGTACTTC
>TRBJ1-1|TRBV28|-|-
CASSLPPTTEAFF
TGTGCCAGCAGTTTACCTCCTACCACTGAAGCTTTCTTT
>TRBJ2-3|TRBV6-6|-|-
CASSSRWDTQYF
TGTGCCAGCAGCTCCCGCTGGGATACGCAGTATTTT
>TRBJ1-2|TRBV15|-|few
CATSRDLEGGYTF
TGTGCCACCAGCAGAGATCTGGAGGGTGGCTACACCTTC
>TRBJ1-5|TRBV30|-|-
CAWSVPSYSNQPQHF
TGTGCCTGGAGTGTCCCCAGCTACAGCAATCAGCCCCAGCATTTT
>TRBJ2-6|TRBV19|-|few
CASRGTGANVLTF
TGTGCCAGTAGGGGTACTGGGGCCAACGTCCTGACTTTC
>TRBJ1-5|TRBV6-5|-|-
CASSPSEGWQPQHF
TGTGCCAGCAGTCCTTCGGAGGGGTGGCAGCCCCAGCATTTT
>TRBJ1-1|TRBV7-6|-|few
CASSPPNTEAFF
TGTGCCAGCAGCCCGCCGAACACTGAAGCTTTCTTT
>TRBJ2-1|TRBV5-4|-|few
CASSLGEASGNEQFF
TGTGCCAGCAGCTTAGGCGAGGCCTCAGGGAATGAGCAGTTCTTC
>TRBJ2-1|TRBV5-1|TRBD2|few
CASSLGGLAGGSNEQFF
TGCGCCAGCAGCTTGGGTGGCCTAGCGGGGGGCTCCAATGAGCAGTTCTTC
>TRBJ2-1|TRBV10-3|-|few
CAITSARGVGDEQFF
TGTGCCATCACCTCAGCCCGGGGTGTGGGGGATGAGCAGTTCTTC
>TRBJ1-1|TRBV5-1|-|few
CASSLVPQNTEAFF
TGCGCCAGCAGCTTGGTCCCTCAGAACACTGAAGCTTTCTTT
>TRBJ2-2|TRBV6-1|-|-
CASSEFPGSYTGELFF
TGTGCCAGCAGTGAATTTCCAGGGTCGTACACCGGGGAGCTGTTTTTT
>TRBJ2-3|TRBV7-6|-|-
CASSLFGGSTDTQYF
TGTGCCAGCAGCTTATTTGGCGGAAGCACAGATACGCAGTATTTT
>TRBJ2-1|TRBV14|-|-
CASSQDTKTPSGEQFF
TGTGCCAGCAGCCAAGACACGAAAACCCCTTCGGGTGAGCAGTTCTTC